The clone carrying this T cell receptor (beta chain) was picked up a small number of times. Its antigen remains unidentified. Assay: immunoSEQ multiplex PCR; the TCRdb copy retains only in-frame clones and omits some. Of hundreds of thousands of clones listed, around 72% are singletons. The data originate from a study of shared clonotypes between healthy human individuals. General observations from the study: Sampling involved blood alone; tissue repertoires likely differ.

This receptor was identified in a woman in her 30s in good health. Specimen: memory CD4+ T cells sorted from blood. Subset meaning: CD45RA-negative fraction.

The CDR3 nucleotides are TGTGCCTGGAGCGGCGGGGGGTTGCAGTTCTTC. Amino acids: CAWSGGGLQFF. The rearrangement uses TRBV30 and TRBJ2-1; 8 bases fit TRBD2. J lost 12 bases, V lost 3 bases, and 4 bases had no gene match. Germline CDR1 reads GTSNPN; CDR2 reads SVGIG (reference sequence). The CDR3 runs to 11 residues. Full variable domain (rest looked up from reference TRBV30 and TRBJ2-1): SQTIHQWPATLVQPVGSPLSLECTVEGTSNPNLYWYRQAAGRGLQLLFYSVGIGQISSEVPQNLSASRPQDRQFILSSKKLLLSDSGFYLCAWSGGGLQFFGPGTRLTVL.